This T cell receptor (beta chain) was obtained from a study of early T cells in non-severe SARS-CoV-2 infection. Whole-study context: Unpaired chains resulted from sequencing bulk RNA of unsorted whole blood.

This clonotype came up many times. MiXCR, applied by TCRdb to the 5' RACE reads, yields one record per CDR3 protein. The profile shows roughly 25,000 distinct CDR3 sequences, 4.5% to 5.5% of them singletons. The germline V gene has CDR1 GTSNPN and CDR2 SVGIG (reference sequence). The CDR3 covers 13 residues. V was shortened by 3 bases and J by 1 base, with 9 bases between the two germline ends. This clonotype originated in an adult who was a healthcare worker with PCR-confirmed SARS-CoV-2 infection or an uninfected control (not recorded which). The chain uses TRBV30 and TRBJ1-1; D might be TRBD1 (5 bases). Sequenced material: whole blood. The CDR3 region has the DNA TGTGCCTGGAGGAGTGGGGGGAACACTGAAGCTTTCTTT. Residues: CAWRSGGNTEAFF. The variable domain in full, completed from reference TRBV30 and TRBJ1-1, reads SQTIHQWPATLVQPVGSPLSLECTVEGTSNPNLYWYRQAAGRGLQLLFYSVGIGQISSEVPQNLSASRPQDRQFILSSKKLLLSDSGFYLCAWRSGGNTEAFFGQGTRLTVV.